Listed below are T cell receptor beta chains from one sample, sequenced in a study of blood T cell repertoires in COVID-19. TCRdb's table, derived via immunoSEQ multiplex PCR, lists solely in-frame clones and lacks some. Of under 300,000 clones in the sample, 70% to 85% were seen once. Sample: peripheral blood. The receptors stem from a woman older than 75 with active or convalescent COVID-19. Both conserved end residues are part of each CDR3. D genes are given only for firm matches. The size entry is marked missing in some rows and otherwise reads once, few, many or a size class.

V: TRBV5-1; J: TRBJ1-2; size: NA; D: NA; CDR3: CASSLGGRQGPGYTF; DNA: TGCGCCAGCAGCTTGGGGGGCAGGCAAGGGCCTGGCTACACCTTC
V: TRBV11-2; J: TRBJ1-5; size: NA; D: NA; CDR3: CASSKVGEPQHF; DNA: TGTGCCAGCAGCAAAGTGGGAGAGCCCCAGCATTTT
V: TRBV6-5; J: TRBJ2-7; size: NA; D: NA; CDR3: CASSYGQGSYEQYF; DNA: TGTGCCAGCAGTTACGGGCAGGGATCCTACGAGCAGTACTTC
V: TRBV28; J: TRBJ2-1; size: NA; D: NA; CDR3: CASGPRDNLYNEQFF; DNA: TGTGCCAGCGGTCCCAGAGACAACCTCTACAATGAGCAGTTCTTC
V: TRBV7-9; J: TRBJ2-2; size: NA; D: NA; CDR3: CASSLSGGAGELFF; DNA: TGTGCCAGCAGCTTAAGCGGCGGGGCCGGGGAGCTGTTTTTT
V: TRBV19; J: TRBJ2-7; size: NA; D: TRBD1; CDR3: CASKRTGTGFDEQYF; DNA: TGTGCCAGTAAGAGGACCGGGACAGGGTTCGACGAGCAGTACTTC
V: TRBV4-1; J: TRBJ1-2; size: NA; D: NA; CDR3: CASSQVGGGKGYTF; DNA: TGCGCCAGCAGCCAAGTCGGCGGCGGTAAGGGCTACACCTTC
V: TRBV21-1; J: TRBJ2-7; size: NA; D: NA; CDR3: CASSKGNGTAISYEQYF; DNA: TGTGCCAGCAGCAAAGGTAACGGGACAGCAATCTCCTACGAGCAGTACTTC
V: TRBV27; J: TRBJ1-6; size: once; D: NA; CDR3: CASSWGGFGSPLHF; DNA: TGTGCCAGCAGCTGGGGGGGGTTCGGGTCACCCCTCCACTTT
V: TRBV7-8; J: TRBJ2-3; size: NA; D: TRBD2; CDR3: CASSAPSGSPADTQYF; DNA: TGTGCCAGCAGCGCTCCTAGCGGGAGCCCCGCCGATACGCAGTATTTT
V: TRBV19; J: TRBJ1-1; size: NA; D: NA; CDR3: CASMGRPAKNTEAFF; DNA: TGTGCCAGTATGGGGAGGCCCGCAAAGAACACTGAAGCTTTCTTT
V: TRBV9; J: TRBJ2-5; size: NA; D: TRBD1; CDR3: CASSVGRQDRVEQTQYF; DNA: TGTGCCAGCAGCGTAGGTCGTCAGGACAGGGTGGAGCAGACCCAGTACTTC
V: TRBV6-5; J: TRBJ2-2; size: NA; D: NA; CDR3: CASIPGHPTGELFF; DNA: TGTGCCAGCATCCCCGGACACCCCACCGGGGAGCTGTTTTTT
V: TRBV3-1/TRBV3-2; J: TRBJ1-3; size: once; D: NA; CDR3: CASSRTLGNSGNTIYF; DNA: TGTGCCAGCAGCCGAACCCTCGGGAACTCTGGAAACACCATATATTTT
V: TRBV5-1; J: TRBJ2-5; size: once; D: NA; CDR3: CASSLGRTIQETQYF; DNA: TGCGCCAGCAGCTTGGGCAGGACAATCCAAGAGACCCAGTACTTC